This T cell receptor beta chain was profiled in a study of HIV-infected patients and healthy controls (dated by TCRdb to 2014 to 2015). The germline V gene (reference sequence) yields LNHDA for CDR1 and SQIVND for CDR2. V ends up 3 bases short and J 1 base short, with an unmatched junction base count of 7. Spanning cysteine to phenylalanine, the CDR3 consists of 16 amino acids. This entry keeps only the CDR3 DNA: 48 bases, framed from base 1. The library was built by means of 5' RACE. The data were produced on an Illumina MiSeq. In TCRdb, the public reads were trimmed at Q25 with fastp and aligned with MiXCR, with productive beta chains retained. Each entry merges the rows of one CDR3 protein and shows their most common DNA and genes. The sample table records 15,000 to 20,000 distinct CDR3 sequences; about 16% of these occur just once. Approximately 25% of the sample is held by the ten biggest clonotypes.

This clonotype has at least ten counts. It has no known antigen specificity. Qualities for individual bases were not recorded, and no much larger clone is one base off. Specimen: CD8+ T cells from blood. Recombination connected TRBV19 to TRBJ2-3, with 7 bases aligning to TRBD2. This sequence was found in a human donor in good health. The CDR3 has the sequence CASSIRGGTGTDTQYF. The DNA sequence reads TGTGCCAGTAGTATCCGGGGAGGGACTGGCACAGATACGCAGTATTTT.